This T cell receptor beta chain was recovered during a study of immune reconstitution after stem cell transplant in scleroderma (dated by TCRdb to the late 2010s). This clonotype was found a few times. It has no known antigen specificity. No base quality information exists; no much larger clone differs at one position. For this chain, trimming is 0 bases at the V end and 4 bases at the J end, and the number of junction bases without a gene match is 12. In the germline V gene, CDR1 corresponds to SGHDT and CDR2 to YYEEEE. The CDR3 has 17 amino acids, counting the end cysteine and phenylalanine. Only the CDR3 region is kept as DNA, spanning 51 bases read in frame from base 1. The library was made by RT-PCR. For sequencing, an Illumina MiSeq was employed. TCRdb cleaned the public reads at Q25 with fastp, built clones with MiXCR and kept in-frame beta chains. Rows with one shared CDR3 protein collapse into an entry with the most common genes and DNA. The sample yields 5,000 to 6,500 distinct CDR3 sequences; roughly 8% were counted once. Around a tenth of the sample is in the top ten clones.

The source is a male donor with systemic sclerosis. The sample was taken before or after autologous hematopoietic stem cell transplantation (not recorded which). Recombination connected TRBV5-6 to TRBJ2-5, and TRBD2 matches 7 of the central bases. CDR3 protein: CASSLVGFGRFIETQYF. The sequence in DNA is TGTGCCAGCAGCTTGGTAGGGTTCGGGAGGTTCATAGAGACCCAGTACTTC.